Each of the 21 T cell receptor beta chains below was sequenced from the same sample in a study of post-analysis software for immune sequencing data. These receptors' targets are unknown. Findings of the study overall: Higher frequency in patients than in controls was seen for roughly five TRBV segments, with TRBV5-6, TRBV5-1 and TRBV20-1 among them.

Unique molecular identifiers were built into the TCR beta cDNA libraries. TCRdb re-called the PCR reads through MiXCR, storing one row per CDR3 protein. The table shows 500,000 to 600,000 distinct CDR3 sequences, with roughly two fifths occurring only once. Sequences were obtained from blood. Receptor source: a girl aged 5-17 years with multiple sclerosis.

V and J are TRBV12-3 or TRBV12-4 and TRBJ1-5, with D possibly being TRBD1 (5 bases). V gave up 5 bases and J gave up 5 bases, with 16 bases separating them. The CDR3 totals 15 residues. As DNA, the CDR3 is TGTGCCAGCAGTCCGAGGGGAACACCGTATCAGCCCCAGCATTTT. Encoded protein: CASSPRGTPYQPQHF.

This rearrangement joins TRBV5-1 to TRBJ2-4; the D is unclear. The J call may be mistaken, given a closer DNA end match to TRBJ2-7. In germline, CDR1 is SGHRS, CDR2 YFSETQ. CDR3 length: 12 residues. CDR3 DNA sequence: TGCGCCAGCAGCTTGGAGCTGTCCGAGCAGTACTTC. Translating gives CASSLELSEQYF.

This CDR3 reads CAWSVQAYGYTF. The CDR3 bases are TGTGCCTGGAGTGTACAGGCCTATGGCTACACCTTC. The chain couples TRBV30 to TRBJ1-2, with D perhaps TRBD1 (5 bases). From germline, CDR1 is GTSNPN and CDR2 SVGIG (reference sequence). The CDR3 is 12 amino acids. V lost 0 bases and J 4 bases, leaving 6 bases between the germline ends.

This sequence joins TRBV20-1 and TRBJ2-7; a weak D match, TRBD1 (5 bases). Trimming removed 0 bases at V and 6 bases at J, with 24 bases between. The germline V gene has CDR1 DFQATT and CDR2 SNEGSKA (reference sequence). The CDR3 covers 17 residues. CDR3 sequence (DNA): TGCAGTGCTAGAGATCCTGGTGGGGCAGGGAATACCGGCGAGCAGTACTTC. As protein: CSARDPGGAGNTGEQYF.

The V and J genes are TRBV20-1 and TRBJ2-4; TRBD2 matches at 11 bases. The DNA end is more similar to TRBJ2-7, so the J call may be wrong. The CDR3 runs 13 residues. The germline gives CDR1 DFQATT, CDR2 SNEGSKA (reference sequence). Here the CDR3 reads CSAGLADPYEQYF. CDR3 coding DNA: TGCAGTGCGGGACTAGCGGACCCCTACGAGCAGTACTTC.

The table lists this clonotype with a few counts. This sequence joins TRBV12-3 or TRBV12-4 and TRBJ1-5; no firm D call. The CDR3 contains 13 residues. V lost 5 bases and J 1 base, leaving 6 bases between the germline ends. The CDR3 protein is CASSHGSNQPQHF. The CDR3 DNA follows: TGTGCCAGCAGTCATGGCAGCAATCAGCCCCAGCATTTT.

This clonotype has only a few counts. The V gene is TRBV7-9, the J gene TRBJ1-2; TRBD1 matches 10 bases. Germline V lookup: CDR1 SEHNR, CDR2 FQNEAQ (reference sequence). The trim removed 5 bases at V and 7 bases at J, leaving 7 bases unmatched. The CDR3 has 14 amino acids. The CDR3 spells CASSPEDRGFGYTF. The CDR3 DNA reads as TGTGCCAGCAGCCCAGAGGACAGGGGGTTTGGCTACACCTTC.

This clonotype has a handful of counts. The chain has TRBV5-1 and TRBJ2-3; no clear D gene. This CDR3 is 15 amino acids long. Germline assignment: CDR1 SGHRS and CDR2 YFSETQ. Trimming stripped 0 bases from V and 2 bases from J, with 10 bases between. CDR3 sequence: CASSLVSTFTDTQYF. The CDR3 bases are TGCGCCAGCAGCTTGGTATCTACTTTCACAGATACGCAGTATTTT.

This clonotype was detected a few times. The V gene is TRBV29-1, the J gene TRBJ2-3; no clear D. With 0 bases removed from V and 3 bases from J, the gap between germline ends came to 19 bases. The CDR3 covers 17 residues. From germline, CDR1 is SQVTM and CDR2 ANQGSEA. This chain's CDR3 is CSVEDILTLRVTDTQYF. The CDR3 nucleotides are TGCAGCGTTGAAGATATCCTGACTCTTCGTGTAACAGATACGCAGTATTTT.

This chain uses TRBV6-5 with TRBJ2-1, with D tentatively TRBD1 or TRBD2 (5 bases each). V was clipped by 2 bases and J by 0 bases, with 11 bases between them. This CDR3 is built from 16 residues. Germline CDR1 reads MNHEY; CDR2 reads SVGAGI. CDR3 bases: TGTGCCAGCAGTTACCAGTCAGGGAGCTCCTACAATGAGCAGTTCTTC. Protein: CASSYQSGSSYNEQFF.

The J gene is TRBJ2-5, the V gene TRBV7-9, with D uncertain. Near its end, the DNA agrees better with TRBJ2-7, so the J call may be wrong. Per germline, CDR1 SEHNR and CDR2 FQNEAQ (reference sequence). This CDR3 is built from 11 residues. The CDR3 nucleotides are TGTGCCAGCAGCTTCCAGCACGAGCAGTACTTC. This sequence encodes CASSFQHEQYF.

The chain carries TRBV20-1 and TRBJ2-4; TRBD2 aligns across 8 bases. The CDR3 spans 17 residues. Germline V gene sequence: CDR1 DFQATT, CDR2 SNEGSKA (reference sequence). The V gene end was trimmed by 3 bases and the J gene end by 0 bases; junction bases not matched to a gene: 10. The chain's CDR3 is CSASLLAGYLAKNIQYF. The CDR3 region has the DNA TGCAGTGCTAGCCTCCTAGCGGGTTACCTAGCCAAAAACATTCAGTACTTC.

This clonotype has a handful of counts. A read error may produce the germline difference seen at one junction end. The chain carries TRBV27 and TRBJ2-1, with D hard to call. Germline lookup yields CDR1 MNHEY and CDR2 SMNVEV (reference sequence). CDR3 length equals 13 residues. The CDR3 coding sequence is TGTGCCAGCAGTTTAAGAGCCTACAATGGGCAGTTCTTC. Translating gives CASSLRAYNGQFF.

The gene calls are TRBV9 and TRBJ2-5; 11 nucleotides agree with TRBD2. Germline V gene sequence: CDR1 SGDLS, CDR2 YYNGEE. The J segment lost 5 bases and the V segment lost 3 bases, leaving 6 bases of the junction unmatched. This CDR3 has 15 residues. The CDR3 sequence is CASSDTSGSYETQYF. The CDR3, as DNA: TGTGCCAGCAGCGACACTAGCGGGAGTTATGAGACCCAGTACTTC. Combining the CDR3 with reference TRBV9 and TRBJ2-5 gives the whole variable domain DSGVTQTPKHLITATGQRVTLRCSPRSGDLSVYWYQQSLDQGLQFLIQYYNGEERAKGNILERFSAQQFPDLHSELNLSSLELGDSALYFCASSDTSGSYETQYFGPGTRLLVL.

This clonotype was detected only a few times. The chain joins TRBV9 to TRBJ2-1; D is possibly TRBD2 (5 bases). V was shortened by 3 bases and J by 9 bases, with 13 bases between the two germline ends. This CDR3 comprises 13 residues. In germline, CDR1 is SGDLS, CDR2 YYNGEE. CDR3 DNA sequence: TGTGCCAGCAGCGAACAAAGCGGTACTGAGCAGTTCTTC. Translating gives CASSEQSGTEQFF.

There are a few counts of this clonotype. This rearrangement joins TRBV29-1 to TRBJ2-5, with 7 bases identical to TRBD1. Per the germline V gene, CDR1 is SQVTM and CDR2 is ANQGSEA. The J segment lost 7 bases and the V segment lost 7 bases, leaving 6 bases of the junction unmatched. There are 11 residues in the CDR3. DNA of the CDR3: TGCAGCGCTAGACAGGGCAGGACCCAGTACTTC. Translating it yields CSARQGRTQYF.

The chain employs TRBV20-1 and TRBJ2-5, with 7 bases fitting TRBD2. The CDR3 is 12 residues long. V lost 6 bases and J lost 5; bases outside the gene matches: 6. The germline V gene encodes CDR1 DFQATT and CDR2 SNEGSKA (reference sequence). The CDR3 DNA sequence: TGCAGTGCCCCTCACGGGGGGGAGACCCAGTACTTC. This translates into CSAPHGGETQYF.

The rearrangement joins TRBV5-4 to TRBJ2-1, with D uncertain. The CDR3 has 14 residues. Trimming left V 4 bases short and J 7 bases short, with 15 bases between. In germline, CDR1 is SGHNT, CDR2 YYREEE (reference sequence). The CDR3 DNA reads as TGTGCCAGCAGCCACCCTTTGGAAGGGAATGAGCAGTTCTTC. Protein: CASSHPLEGNEQFF.

The rearrangement links TRBV9 to TRBJ1-2; TRBD1 might be the D (5 bases). Per germline, CDR1 SGDLS and CDR2 YYNGEE. The CDR3 runs to 14 residues. The V gene lost 0 bases and the J gene lost 6 bases, with 12 bases spanning the gap. The CDR3 here is CASSVDAGPDGYTF. CDR3 coding DNA: TGTGCCAGCAGCGTAGATGCGGGGCCCGATGGCTACACCTTC.

This clonotype was detected a few times. This sequence joins TRBV20-1 and TRBJ2-5, with D perhaps TRBD1 (5 bases). V lost 6 bases to trimming and J lost 1 base, with 15 bases between them. CDR1 DFQATT and CDR2 SNEGSKA come from the germline V gene (reference sequence). The CDR3 is made up of 14 amino acids. CDR3 amino acids: CSADRQTFQETQYF. CDR3 DNA: TGCAGTGCCGACCGACAGACCTTCCAAGAGACCCAGTACTTC.

This clonotype has just a few counts. The genes are TRBV3-1 and TRBJ2-5; maybe TRBD2 (6 bases). CDR3 length: 13 residues. V gave up 2 bases and J gave up 5 bases, with 9 bases separating them. Germline CDR1 is LGHDT and CDR2 is YNNKEL (reference sequence). The CDR3 is CASSQRRDETQYF. CDR3 bases: TGTGCCAGCAGCCAAAGGAGGGATGAGACCCAGTACTTC.